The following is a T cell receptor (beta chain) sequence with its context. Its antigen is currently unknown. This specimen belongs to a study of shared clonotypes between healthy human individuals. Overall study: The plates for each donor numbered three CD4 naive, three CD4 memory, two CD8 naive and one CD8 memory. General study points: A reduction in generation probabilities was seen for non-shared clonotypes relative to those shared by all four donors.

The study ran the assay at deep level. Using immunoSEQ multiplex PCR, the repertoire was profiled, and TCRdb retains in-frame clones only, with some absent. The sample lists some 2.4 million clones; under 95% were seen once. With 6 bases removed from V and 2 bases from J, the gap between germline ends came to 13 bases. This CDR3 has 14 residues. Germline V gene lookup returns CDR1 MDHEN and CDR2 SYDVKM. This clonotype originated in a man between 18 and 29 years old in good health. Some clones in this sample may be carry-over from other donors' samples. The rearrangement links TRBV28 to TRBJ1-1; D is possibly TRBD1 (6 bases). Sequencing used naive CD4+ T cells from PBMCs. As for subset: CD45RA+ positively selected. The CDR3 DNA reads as TGTGCCAGCAGAGTCTTGACAGGTAACACTGAAGCTTTCTTT. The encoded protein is CASRVLTGNTEAFF.